This T cell receptor beta chain comes out of a study of blood T cell repertoires in COVID-19. Study summary: Samples representing acute and convalescent COVID-19 were sourced from the United States, Italy and Spain.

CDR1 and CDR2 (germline): SGHDT, YYEEEE. V was shortened by 5 bases and J by 1 base, with 7 bases between the two germline ends. There are 14 residues in the CDR3. Original data processing: Amplification of reference gene primers was used by the study to estimate nucleated cell counts. Only in-frame clones appear in the TCRdb table, and some are missing; sequencing was by immunoSEQ multiplex PCR. That table is the source of V, J and clone size, and D and trimming were worked out from the DNA. The table includes hundreds of thousands of clones, 75% to 85% detected once. What was sequenced was peripheral blood. This receptor was identified in a man aged 45 to 65 with active or convalescent COVID-19. This chain joins TRBV5-6 and TRBJ2-6; D possibly corresponds to TRBD1 (5 bases). The CDR3, as DNA: TGTGCCAGCAGTCAGGGATCTGGGGCCAACGTCCTGACTTTC. Its protein product is CASSQGSGANVLTF.